Here is one T cell receptor beta chain with its context. CD45RO-negative, CCR7-positively selected cells formed the naive CD8 fraction, excluding terminally differentiated effector memory CD45RA+ cells. Per germline, CDR1 SGHTS and CDR2 YDEGEE. This CDR3 comprises 14 residues. V dropped 3 bases and J dropped 3 bases, with 10 bases sitting between them. This sample was included in a study of shared clonotypes between healthy human individuals. TCRdb keeps only in-frame clones here, not all; method: immunoSEQ multiplex PCR. The data show more than 2 million clones, about 95% seen once. Sequencing used naive CD8+ T cells sorted from blood. The TCR sequence derives from a man aged 18 to 30 in good health. The chain couples TRBV5-8 to TRBJ1-5; D unclear. The CDR3 DNA follows: TGTGCCAGCAGCTCCCTAGGAAACAATCAGCCCCAGCATTTT. It yields the protein CASSSLGNNQPQHF.